The 9 T cell receptor beta chains given below trace back to one sample, sequenced in a study of identical twins. One entry per CDR3 protein results from TCRdb running MiXCR on the 5' RACE reads. This sample carries 240,000 or so distinct CDR3 sequences, roughly 13% of them seen once, and the ten largest clones take about 4.1%. These data were likewise used in another study, on yellow fever vaccine responses in identical twins.

The sample consisted of memory (CD45RO+) T cells sorted from blood. Receptors originate from a woman under 30 in good health.

This chain uses TRBV7-2 with TRBJ2-2; 8 bases line up with TRBD2. Per germline, CDR1 SGHTA and CDR2 FQGNSA. The length of the CDR3 is 16 residues. The V and J ends lost 3 bases and 5 bases, in that order; junction bases with no gene match: 8. CDR3 DNA: TGTGCCAGCAGCTTCCGGGACGCGGGAGGAACCGGGGAGCTGTTTTTT. Encoded protein: CASSFRDAGGTGELFF.

This clonotype turned up a few times. The chain recombines TRBV27 with TRBJ2-2, with D uncertain. Looked up from germline, CDR1 is MNHEY and CDR2 is SMNVEV (reference sequence). V was cut by 5 bases and J by 1 base, with 14 bases left in between. This CDR3 is built from 16 residues. As DNA, the CDR3 is TGTGCCAGCAGTCCGGTCATCCCCTTGAACACCGGGGAGCTGTTTTTT. It is translated as CASSPVIPLNTGELFF.

This chain links TRBV5-1 with TRBJ2-1; the match to TRBD2 covers 15 bases. CDR1 and CDR2 from the germline V gene are SGHRS and YFSETQ. The trim removed 1 base at V and 8 bases at J, leaving 4 bases unmatched. This CDR3 has 16 amino acids. The CDR3 DNA sequence: TGCGCCAGCAGCTTGAGCGGACTAGCGGGGGGGGATGAGCAGTTCTTC. This gives the protein CASSLSGLAGGDEQFF.

CDR3 in amino acids: CASSERSGSGANVLTF. CDR3 bases: TGTGCCAGCAGTGAAAGATCCGGGTCTGGGGCCAACGTCCTGACTTTC. The rearrangement joins TRBV2 to TRBJ2-6, with no clear D. The germline V gene encodes CDR1 SNHLY and CDR2 FYNNEI. Trimming took off 2 bases at V and 1 base at J, with 9 bases between the two ends. This CDR3 region has 16 residues.

This clonotype turned up a few times. The chain couples TRBV7-2 to TRBJ2-7; 10 bases are shared with TRBD1. V trimming: 3 bases; J trimming: 6 bases; junction bases outside the gene matches: 8. The CDR3 covers 15 residues. The germline CDR1 and CDR2 sequences are SGHTA and FQGNSA. The CDR3 nucleotides are TGTGCCAGCAGCTTTACCGGGACAGGGGTAGGCGAGCAGTACTTC. Amino acid sequence: CASSFTGTGVGEQYF.

The chain uses TRBV6-6 and TRBJ2-3; the D gene is possibly TRBD1 (5 bases). Trimming stripped 5 bases from V and 1 base from J, with 16 bases between. The CDR3 is made up of 16 amino acids. Germline V lookup: CDR1 MNHNY, CDR2 SVGAGI (reference sequence). The CDR3 loop is CASSQGIGLGTDTQYF. CDR3 bases: TGTGCCAGCAGTCAGGGAATTGGGTTGGGCACAGATACGCAGTATTTT.

This clonotype has only a few counts. The rearrangement links TRBV6-4 to TRBJ2-2; possible D gene TRBD2, 5 bases. Germline-derived CDR1 and CDR2 are MRHNA and SNTAGT. CDR3 length: 13 amino acids. The V and J ends lost 5 bases and 5 bases respectively, with 9 bases between them. In DNA, the CDR3 is TGTGCCAGCAGTCCCAAGCGGACCGGGGAGCTGTTTTTT. Its protein product is CASSPKRTGELFF.

In this sample, this clonotype turned up many times. V and J are TRBV12-3 or TRBV12-4 and TRBJ2-7; D unclear. V lost 3 bases to trimming and J lost 5 bases, with 8 bases between them. This CDR3 spans 12 amino acids. CDR3 nucleotides: TGTGCCAGCAGTTTGAGTCCCAACGAGCAGTACTTC. This codes for CASSLSPNEQYF.

V and J are TRBV2 and TRBJ2-1; TRBD2 aligns across 10 bases. J gave up 4 bases and V 8 bases, and 8 bases lay outside the gene matches. Germline assignment: CDR1 SNHLY and CDR2 FYNNEI. The CDR3 extends over 15 amino acids. In nucleotides, the CDR3 is TGTGCCAGCCGATCACTAGCGGGACTATACAATGAGCAGTTCTTC. It codes for CASRSLAGLYNEQFF. The variable domain in full, completed from reference TRBV2 and TRBJ2-1, reads EPEVTQTPSHQVTQMGQEVILRCVPISNHLYFYWYRQILGQKVEFLVSFYNNEISEKSEIFDDQFSVERPDGSNFTLKIRSTKLEDSAMYFCASRSLAGLYNEQFFGPGTRLTVL.